These 3 T cell receptor beta chains were all obtained from the same sample, sequenced in a study of identifying expanded T cells in peripheral blood. Assay used: immunoSEQ multiplex PCR; TCRdb lists only in-frame clones, some missing. In the table there are approximately 97,000 clones, 88% of which are singletons. Sequencing used blood. The receptors stem from a person aged 18-69 years in good health.

The chain recombines TRBV18 with TRBJ2-1, with D perhaps given as TRBD1 or TRBD2 (6 bases each). Trimming removed 0 bases from V and 6 bases from J, with 12 bases in between. CDR1 and CDR2 from the germline V gene are KGHSH and LQKENI. The CDR3 covers 15 residues. CDR3 amino acids: CASSPPNREANEQFF. The DNA of the CDR3 is TGTGCCAGCTCACCACCTAACAGGGAGGCCAATGAGCAGTTCTTC.

The chain links TRBV5-6 to TRBJ2-1; D might be TRBD2 (5 bases). Trimming removed 0 bases at V and 7 bases at J, with 23 bases between. The CDR3 loop spans 18 amino acids. In germline, CDR1 is SGHDT, CDR2 YYEEEE. The DNA for the CDR3 is TGTGCCAGCAGCTTGGCCATCGGAGGACCCGCCCGCCGTAATGAGCAGTTCTTC. Protein product: CASSLAIGGPARRNEQFF.

This clone was observed once. The gene calls are TRBV28 and TRBJ2-5, with 7 bases fitting TRBD2. This CDR3 is built from 14 residues. Germline CDR1 is MDHEN and CDR2 is SYDVKM. The V gene end was trimmed by 7 bases and the J gene end by 4 bases; junction bases not matched to a gene: 9. The DNA for the CDR3 is TGTGCCAGCACCCAAGGACTAGTTCGAGAGACCCAGTACTTC. The encoded protein is CASTQGLVRETQYF. The complete variable domain, with remaining parts taken from reference TRBV28 and TRBJ2-5, reads DVKVTQSSRYLVKRTGEKVFLECVQDMDHENMFWYRQDPGLGLRLIYFSYDVKMKEKGDIPEGYSVSREKKERFSLILESASTNQTSMYLCASTQGLVRETQYFGPGTRLLVL.